This is a list of T cell receptor beta chains from one sample in a study of T cell responses to AZD1222 COVID-19 vaccine. Sequenced by immunoSEQ multiplex PCR; TCRdb stores in-frame clones only, minus some. The table lists about 47,000 clones, 79% of them singletons. The sequences come from peripheral blood, collected on day 0 of MenACWY control vaccination. Receptors originate from an adult in good health. Each CDR3 is given with its conserved first and last residue. The D gene is left open where the match is weak. Part of the rows lack a size; the others show once, few, many or a class for expanded clones.

D gene	J gene	V gene	clone size	CDR3 DNA	CDR3 protein
.	TRBJ2-7	TRBV3-1/TRBV3-2	.	TGTGCCCGCAGCCAAGTTGCGGGATTCTCCTACGAGCAGTACTTC	CARSQVAGFSYEQYF
.	TRBJ2-3	TRBV27	many	TGTGCCAGCAGTCGTCGGCTGGGGCGCAAAACAGATACGCAGTATTTT	CASSRRLGRKTDTQYF
TRBD2	TRBJ2-1	TRBV6-5	.	TGTGCCAGCAGTTCCCAGGGCGGGGGTTACAATGAGCAGTTCTTC	CASSSQGGGYNEQFF
.	TRBJ2-3	TRBV6-6	.	TGTGCCTCCATAGGGCAGGACTCCCGCACAGATACGCAGTATTTT	CASIGQDSRTDTQYF
.	TRBJ1-4	TRBV18	.	TGTGCCAGCTCACCAAGGCAGGGTGAAAAACTGTTTTTT	CASSPRQGEKLFF
.	TRBJ1-2	TRBV3-1/TRBV3-2	.	TGTGCCAGCAGCCAAGTGAACAGTCCTGGCTATGGCTACACCTTC	CASSQVNSPGYGYTF
.	TRBJ1-1	TRBV5-1	.	TGCGCCAGCAGCTTGGCAAATTTGAACACTGAAGCTTTCTTT	CASSLANLNTEAFF
TRBD1	TRBJ1-6	TRBV18	.	TGTGCCAGCTCATCACAGGGGCCCCAGGGTAATTCACCCCTCCACTTT	CASSSQGPQGNSPLHF
TRBD1	TRBJ2-7	TRBV18	.	TGTGCCAGCTCACCACTTGGACAGGGGGAATCCGAGCAGTACTTC	CASSPLGQGESEQYF
.	TRBJ1-1	TRBV27	.	TGTGCCAGCAGTCAGAATCTAAAAGGGGCGAACACTGAAGCTTTCTTT	CASSQNLKGANTEAFF
.	TRBJ1-2	TRBV6-4	.	TGTGCCAGCAGTGCGGCAGCGAACTATGGCTACACCTTC	CASSAAANYGYTF
.	TRBJ2-1	TRBV18	.	TGTGCCAGCTCAGCCCTGGACGGCGGGGCAAACAATGAGCAGTTCTTC	CASSALDGGANNEQFF
TRBD1	TRBJ1-4	TRBV7-9	.	TGTGCCAGCAGCTTAGGTGGGACAGGAGGTGAAAAACTGTTTTTT	CASSLGGTGGEKLFF
TRBD1	TRBJ2-1	TRBV24-1	.	TGTGCCACCAGTGACCCGGGACAGGGCTACAATGAGCAGTTCTTC	CATSDPGQGYNEQFF
.	TRBJ1-1	TRBV30	.	TGTGCCTGGAGTGTACTTTTAGGCACTGAAGCTTTCTTT	CAWSVLLGTEAFF
.	TRBJ1-2	TRBV5-1	.	TGCGCCAGCAGCTTGGGGGGTTATGGCTACACCTTC	CASSLGGYGYTF
.	TRBJ2-1	TRBV4-1	.	TGCGCCAGCAGCCCTAGGGGAACGGGATCTTTAAATGAGCAGTTCTTC	CASSPRGTGSLNEQFF
.	TRBJ1-1	TRBV18	.	TGTGCCAGCTCTTATACGGGGACTAACACTGAAGCTTTCTTT	CASSYTGTNTEAFF
TRBD1	TRBJ2-5	TRBV18	.	TGTGCCAGCTCTCAACAGGGGGCTGTGGGAGAGACCCAGTACTTC	CASSQQGAVGETQYF
.	TRBJ2-5	TRBV19	once	TGTGCCAGTAGTATTAGGGTGGGGAGAGAGACCCAGTACTTC	CASSIRVGRETQYF
.	TRBJ2-7	TRBV9	.	TGTGCCAGCAGCCCCCGGTCGAATACCTACGAGCAGTACTTC	CASSPRSNTYEQYF
.	TRBJ2-3	TRBV7-9	.	TGTGCCAGCAGCTTAGCGCCCAGGTTTGCAGATACGCAGTATTTT	CASSLAPRFADTQYF
.	TRBJ1-1	TRBV19	few	TGTGCCAGTCCTTCCCCGGAGTCCATGAACACTGAAGCTTTCTTT	CASPSPESMNTEAFF
TRBD2	TRBJ2-7	TRBV6-5	few	TGTGCCAGCAGCGTTGGACTAGGGAGTTACGAGCAGTACTTC	CASSVGLGSYEQYF
.	TRBJ1-3	TRBV5-5	.	TGTGCCAGCAGCTTAAACGGGAACACCATATATTTT	CASSLNGNTIYF
TRBD2	TRBJ2-3	TRBV30	.	TGTGCCTGTGGTCTAGCGGGGGGGCGTTTCGCAGATACGCAGTATTTT	CACGLAGGRFADTQYF
TRBD2	TRBJ2-1	TRBV6-2/TRBV6-3	.	TGTGCCAGCAGTTTCAGCGGGAGGGGCCCCAATGAGCAGTTCTTC	CASSFSGRGPNEQFF
.	TRBJ1-5	TRBV15	once	TGTGCCACCAGCAGAGCGGGGGGTAAAAATCAGCCCCAGCATTTT	CATSRAGGKNQPQHF
.	TRBJ1-1	TRBV6-6	.	TGTGCCAGCAGGGGGCGGACAGTGAACACTGAAGCTTTCTTT	CASRGRTVNTEAFF
TRBD1	TRBJ1-1	TRBV12-3/TRBV12-4	.	TGTGCCTCGTCCGGGACAGCGAACACTGAAGCTTTCTTT	CASSGTANTEAFF
TRBD1	TRBJ2-7	TRBV5-6	.	TGTGCCAGCAGCCGACCCGGGACAGGGGGTTACGAGCAGTACTTC	CASSRPGTGGYEQYF
TRBD2	TRBJ2-2	TRBV3-1/TRBV3-2	.	TGTGCCAGCAGCCCCCGGGGGGGGGCGGGGGGGGAGCTGTTTTTT	CASSPRGGAGGELFF
.	TRBJ2-1	TRBV19	few	TGTGCCAGTACCACCTCCTTCAACTCCTACAATGAGCAGTTCTTC	CASTTSFNSYNEQFF
TRBD1	TRBJ2-7	TRBV28	.	TGTGCCAGCACTAGGCGGGACAGGGAACACGAGCAGTACTTC	CASTRRDREHEQYF
.	TRBJ1-4	TRBV4-1	few	TGCGCCAGCAGCCCAGGCAGGTTGCCAGCCCTAACTAATGAAAAACTGTTTTTT	CASSPGRLPALTNEKLFF
.	TRBJ2-2	TRBV19	.	TGTGCCAGTAGTATGAGTGGGGGGACCGGGGAGCTGTTTTTT	CASSMSGGTGELFF
.	TRBJ1-3	TRBV3-1/TRBV3-2	.	TGTGCCAGCAGCCAAGAGAGGGCAGGGACGGAGTCTGGAAACACCATATATTTT	CASSQERAGTESGNTIYF
.	TRBJ2-7	TRBV7-9	.	TGTGCCAGCAGCTTTCCAGGGGCGGAGGGCGAGCAGTACTTC	CASSFPGAEGEQYF
TRBD1	TRBJ1-5	TRBV30	.	TGTGCCGGGGGACAGGAGGGCAATCAGCCCCAGCATTTT	CAGGQEGNQPQHF
.	TRBJ1-2	TRBV19	.	TGTGCCAGTAGAACAGGACAGCCTGCAGATCCTTATGGCTACACCTTC	CASRTGQPADPYGYTF
.	TRBJ2-2	TRBV27	once	TGTGCCAGCAGTTCAAGGGCGAACACCGGGGAGCTGTTTTTT	CASSSRANTGELFF
.	TRBJ1-1	TRBV10-3	.	TGTGCCATCAGCCGAGACCTACCCGGCACTGAAGCTTTCTTT	CAISRDLPGTEAFF
TRBD2	TRBJ2-1	TRBV5-1	.	TGCGCCAGCAGCGCAGGACTAGCGGGGTACAATGAGCAGTTCTTC	CASSAGLAGYNEQFF
.	TRBJ1-1	TRBV4-1	.	TGCGCCAGCAGCCAAGCGACGACAACCCCCGGGGCAGCTTTCTTT	CASSQATTTPGAAFF
.	TRBJ1-1	TRBV12-3/TRBV12-4	.	TGTGCCAGCAGCCCCGGAGGGAACACTGAAGCTTTCTTT	CASSPGGNTEAFF
.	TRBJ2-7	TRBV7-6	.	TGTGCCAGCAGCCAAGGGACTGTCTACGAGCAGTACTTC	CASSQGTVYEQYF
.	TRBJ1-3	TRBV30	.	TGTGCGTGTACACAGATAAACTCTGGAAACACCATATATTTT	CACTQINSGNTIYF
.	TRBJ2-7	TRBV29-1	.	TGCAGCGTTGTGTCAGGGGCTAGCGAGCAGTACTTC	CSVVSGASEQYF
TRBD2	TRBJ2-5	TRBV6-5	medium-sized	TGTGCCAGCAGTTACTCGAATGCGGGAGTGGGGGAGACCCAGTACTTC	CASSYSNAGVGETQYF
TRBD2	TRBJ2-7	TRBV7-9	once	TGTGCCAGCAGCCCCGGGACTAGCGGGGCCTCCTACGAGCAGTACTTC	CASSPGTSGASYEQYF
.	TRBJ2-2	TRBV5-1	.	TGCGCCAGCAGCTTGGGACACAGGGACCCGAACACCGGGGAGCTGTTTTTT	CASSLGHRDPNTGELFF
TRBD2	TRBJ2-1	TRBV7-2	.	TGTGCCAGCAGCTCGAGGGCAGCGGGAGGGAACAATGAGCAGTTCTTC	CASSSRAAGGNNEQFF
.	TRBJ1-6	TRBV9	once	TGTGCCAGCAGCGTGGGGGGATCAGGTTCACCCCTCCACTTT	CASSVGGSGSPLHF
TRBD1	TRBJ2-1	TRBV15	once	TGTGCCACCAGGGCAGGGGGCTCCTACAATGAGCAGTTCTTC	CATRAGGSYNEQFF
.	TRBJ2-7	TRBV5-1	.	TGCGCCAGCAGCTCCCCCAGACAAAGTACAACCTACGAGCAGTACTTC	CASSSPRQSTTYEQYF
.	TRBJ2-2	TRBV11-3	once	TGTGCCAGCAGCTTAAGGGGTAACACCGGGGAGCTGTTTTTT	CASSLRGNTGELFF
TRBD1	TRBJ1-2	TRBV5-1	.	TGCGCCAGCAGCCCGGACAGGGGGCGAGACTATGGCTACACCTTC	CASSPDRGRDYGYTF
.	TRBJ2-1	TRBV29-1	few	TGCAGCGTTGAAGGTGGCGGCGTTAGGAATGAGCAGTTCTTC	CSVEGGGVRNEQFF